This TCR beta chain originates from a study of cytomegalovirus exposure and HLA in healthy donors. Per the germline V gene, CDR1 is SGHRS and CDR2 is YFSETQ. CDR3 length: 15 residues. With V trimmed by 7 bases and J by 4 bases, 11 bases remained unmatched. Overall study results and limits: Reports showed the classifier diagnosing cytomegalovirus status with high specificity and sensitivity. As a later analysis revealed, most CMV-associated TCR beta chains appeared HLA-restricted.

A note on this clone: Its antigen is not known.

In the PCR, 60 Vbeta and 13 Jbeta primers were used. Authors' analysis steps: The authors later counted about 80 million unique TCR beta chains, 8.5 million to 13 million of them shared. TCRdb's copy holds only in-frame clones and misses some; the assay was immunoSEQ multiplex PCR. The V and J calls and the clone size are those of that table, but D and trimming were determined from the DNA. The sample records roughly 120,000 clones, approximately 80% being singletons. Sequenced input: PBMCs. This receptor was identified in a man aged 18 to 29 in good health and CMV-seropositive. The chain combines TRBV5-1 with TRBJ2-7; 10 nucleotides agree with TRBD1. DNA of the CDR3: TGCGCCAGCGGGACACCGGGACAGGGGTTGTACGAGCAGTACTTC. It codes for CASGTPGQGLYEQYF.